This is a list of T cell receptor beta chains from one sample in a study of blood T cell repertoires in COVID-19. Profiled with immunoSEQ multiplex PCR; TCRdb holds only in-frame clones, not every one. The table includes roughly 40,000 clones, 60% to 85% detected once. The sample taken for sequencing was peripheral blood. All receptors come from a man aged 65-85 years with active or convalescent COVID-19. The conserved cysteine and the conserved F or W are not part of the CDR3 here. The order of the fields is clone size, V gene, CDR3 protein. Where a row states a size, it is once, few, many or the class of an expanded clone; other rows omit it.

clone_size: .
v_call: TRBV5-5
cdr3_aa: ASSRGIYSNQPQH

clone_size: once
v_call: TRBV28
cdr3_aa: ASSSGPGQVPLH

clone_size: .
v_call: TRBV28
cdr3_aa: ASSLLPIRAEAF

clone_size: .
v_call: TRBV30
cdr3_aa: AWSGVRTFGNTIY

clone_size: once
v_call: TRBV5-1
cdr3_aa: ASAVRYRGDTYEQY

clone_size: once
v_call: TRBV7-2
cdr3_aa: ASSLGVGGQGEKLF

clone_size: .
v_call: TRBV5-1
cdr3_aa: ASSLDRTIDTQY

clone_size: .
v_call: TRBV12-1
cdr3_aa: ASIPPRSGLQTSVAPGF

clone_size: .
v_call: TRBV28
cdr3_aa: ASSSEDRGVAYEQY

clone_size: .
v_call: TRBV3-1/TRBV3-2
cdr3_aa: ASSQAGQVNEQF

clone_size: .
v_call: TRBV9
cdr3_aa: ASSAQETIWGTDTQY

clone_size: .
v_call: TRBV18
cdr3_aa: ASSPRDRASYEQY

clone_size: .
v_call: TRBV11-3
cdr3_aa: ASSSRLANNEQF

clone_size: few
v_call: TRBV7-2
cdr3_aa: ASSLSGGQNNQPQH

clone_size: .
v_call: TRBV5-1
cdr3_aa: ASSLAGTIDTDTQY

clone_size: .
v_call: TRBV18
cdr3_aa: ASSLRQGDSGANVLT

clone_size: .
v_call: TRBV11-2
cdr3_aa: ASSLERGKAYEQY

clone_size: .
v_call: TRBV12-3/TRBV12-4
cdr3_aa: ASSFMNTEAF